Below, one T cell receptor beta chain is given with its context. The record originates from a study of blood T cell repertoires in COVID-19. V trimming: 4 bases; J trimming: 2 bases; junction bases outside the gene matches: 5. CDR3 size: 15 residues. Germline-derived CDR1 and CDR2 are SGHRS and YFSETQ. Sequencing used immunoSEQ multiplex PCR; TCRdb keeps in-frame clones, though not all of them. The sample has fewer than 250,000 clones, around 82% seen once. This sequence originates from a middle-aged woman who had been exposed to COVID-19. The chain couples TRBV5-1 to TRBJ2-2, with TRBD1 identical over 7 bases. Input material: PBMCs or T cells enriched from blood (not recorded which). The CDR3 protein is CASSPGQVNTGELFF. DNA of the CDR3: TGCGCCAGCAGCCCCGGACAGGTTAACACCGGGGAGCTGTTTTTT. The full variable domain, its missing parts supplied by reference TRBV5-1 and TRBJ2-2, is KAGVTQTPRYLIKTRGQQVTLSCSPISGHRSVSWYQQTPGQGLQFLFEYFSETQRNKGNFPGRFSGRQFSNSRSEMNVSTLELGDSALYLCASSPGQVNTGELFFGEGSRLTVL.